The source of this TCR beta chain is a study of blood T cell repertoires in COVID-19. The wider study: COVID-19 samples, acute and convalescent, were from the United States, Italy and Spain. T cells, B-cell-depleted T cells, or PBMCs provided the cDNA or gDNA that served as material.

This CDR3 is built from 13 residues. Germline trimming cut 0 bases from V and 10 bases from J; bases unmatched to any gene: 3. CDR1 and CDR2 from the germline V gene are LNHDA and SQIVND (reference sequence). Original data processing: Reference gene primer amplification yielded estimated nucleated cell counts. Clones were read by immunoSEQ multiplex PCR, and TCRdb kept only the in-frame ones, dropping some. V, J and clone size are taken as reported in that table, and D and trimming were inferred from the DNA itself. The table has approximately 220,000 clones, about 85% seen once. Source material: peripheral blood. The chain links TRBV19 to TRBJ2-3; the match to TRBD2 covers 8 bases. The clonotype originates from a middle-aged man with acute or convalescent COVID-19. The CDR3 DNA reads as TGTGCCAGTAGTATAGATCGGGGGGGCGCGCAGTATTTT. Residues: CASSIDRGGAQYF.